The clone carrying this TCR beta chain has a single count. Time point denoted: before natalizumab initiation. The V gene's germline CDR1 is SGHDT and CDR2 YYEEEE. This CDR3 region has 13 residues. Trimming pared 4 bases from V and 6 bases from J, leaving 14 bases between. The sample comes from a study of multiple sclerosis patients with progressive multifocal leukoencephalopathy. This was a survey-level run. The method was immunoSEQ multiplex PCR; TCRdb's version includes in-frame clones alone and lacks a portion of them. The sample has some 31,000 clones, 75% to 90% seen once; the top ten hold about 1.5%.

The rearrangement joins TRBV5-6 to TRBJ2-7, with unresolved D. The TCR sequence derives from a human donor with multiple sclerosis. The sequencing sample was made of PBMCs. The CDR3 DNA follows: TGTGCCAGCAGCCCGACCGTCCCCGGCGAGCAGTACTTC. It specifies CASSPTVPGEQYF.